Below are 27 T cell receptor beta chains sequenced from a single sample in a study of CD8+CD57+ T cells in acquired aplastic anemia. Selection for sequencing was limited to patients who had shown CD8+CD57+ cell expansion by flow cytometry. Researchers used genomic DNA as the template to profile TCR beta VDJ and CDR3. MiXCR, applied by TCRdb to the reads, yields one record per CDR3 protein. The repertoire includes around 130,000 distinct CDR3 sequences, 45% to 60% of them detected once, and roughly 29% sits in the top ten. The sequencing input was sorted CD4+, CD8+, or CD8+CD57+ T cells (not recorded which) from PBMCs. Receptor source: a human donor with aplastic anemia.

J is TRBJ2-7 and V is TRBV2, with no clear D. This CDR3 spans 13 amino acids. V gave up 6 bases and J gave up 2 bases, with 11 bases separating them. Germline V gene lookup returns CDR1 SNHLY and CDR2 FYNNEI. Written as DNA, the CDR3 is TGTGCCAGCAGCGAACCTTATACCTACGAGCAGTACTTC. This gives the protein CASSEPYTYEQYF.

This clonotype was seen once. CDR3 sequence (DNA): TGTGCCAGCAGCATCGCACCTACGACAGGGCGGTACGAGCAGTACTTC. It encodes CASSIAPTTGRYEQYF. The chain has TRBV5-5 and TRBJ2-7, with TRBD1 matching 7 bases. Per germline, CDR1 SGHKS and CDR2 YYEKEE (reference sequence). V lost 4 bases to trimming and J lost 4 bases; unmatched junction nucleotides: 14. The CDR3 consists of 16 residues.

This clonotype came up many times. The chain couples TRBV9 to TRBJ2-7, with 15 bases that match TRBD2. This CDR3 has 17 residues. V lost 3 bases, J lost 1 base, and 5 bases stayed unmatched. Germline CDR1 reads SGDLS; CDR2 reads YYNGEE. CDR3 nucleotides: TGTGCCAGCAGCGACGGGACTAGCGGGGGGCAGTCCTACGAGCAGTACTTC. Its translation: CASSDGTSGGQSYEQYF.

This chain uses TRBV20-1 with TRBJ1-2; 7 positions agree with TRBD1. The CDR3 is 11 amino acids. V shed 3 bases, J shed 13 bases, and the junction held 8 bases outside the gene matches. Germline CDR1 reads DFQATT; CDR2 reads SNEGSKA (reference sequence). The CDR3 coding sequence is TGCAGTGCTAGGGATAACAGGGGATCCACCTTC. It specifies CSARDNRGSTF.

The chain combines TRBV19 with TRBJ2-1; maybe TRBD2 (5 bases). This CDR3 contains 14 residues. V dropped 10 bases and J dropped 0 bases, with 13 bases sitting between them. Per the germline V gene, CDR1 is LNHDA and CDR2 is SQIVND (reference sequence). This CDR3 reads CATKGSISYNEQFF. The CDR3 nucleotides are TGTGCCACTAAAGGGAGCATCTCCTACAATGAGCAGTTCTTC. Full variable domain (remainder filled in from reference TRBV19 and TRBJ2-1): DGGITQSPKYLFRKEGQNVTLSCEQNLNHDAMYWYRQDPGQGLRLIYYSQIVNDFQKGDIAEGYSVSREKKESFPLTVTSAQKNPTAFYLCATKGSISYNEQFFGPGTRLTVL.

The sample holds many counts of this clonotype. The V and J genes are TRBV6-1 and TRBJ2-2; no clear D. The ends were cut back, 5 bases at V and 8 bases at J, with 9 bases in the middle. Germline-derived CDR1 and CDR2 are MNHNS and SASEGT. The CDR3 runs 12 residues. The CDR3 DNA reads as TGTGCCAGCAGTCTCCACAGAGGGGAGCTGTTTTTT. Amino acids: CASSLHRGELFF.

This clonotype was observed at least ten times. Here the CDR3 reads CASSVRLAGDNEQFF. The CDR3 DNA sequence: TGTGCCAGCAGCGTAAGGCTAGCGGGAGACAATGAGCAGTTCTTC. The V and J genes are TRBV9 and TRBJ2-1; TRBD2 agrees at 10 bases. The J segment lost 5 bases and the V segment lost 1 base, leaving 3 bases of the junction unmatched. The CDR3 has 15 amino acids. Germline CDR1 and CDR2: SGDLS and YYNGEE.

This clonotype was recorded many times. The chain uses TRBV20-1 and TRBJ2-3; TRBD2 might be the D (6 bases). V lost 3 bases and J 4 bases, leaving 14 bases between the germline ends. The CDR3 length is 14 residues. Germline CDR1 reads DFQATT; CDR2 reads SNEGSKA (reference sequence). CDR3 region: CSARFPGVPDTQYF. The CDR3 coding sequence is TGCAGTGCTAGGTTCCCGGGGGTCCCAGATACGCAGTATTTT.

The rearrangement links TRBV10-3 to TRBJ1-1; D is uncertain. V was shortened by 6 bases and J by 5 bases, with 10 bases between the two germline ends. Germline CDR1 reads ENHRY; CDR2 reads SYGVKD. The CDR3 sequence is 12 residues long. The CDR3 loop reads CAISALGTEAFF. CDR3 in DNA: TGTGCCATCAGCGCCCTTGGGACTGAAGCTTTCTTT.

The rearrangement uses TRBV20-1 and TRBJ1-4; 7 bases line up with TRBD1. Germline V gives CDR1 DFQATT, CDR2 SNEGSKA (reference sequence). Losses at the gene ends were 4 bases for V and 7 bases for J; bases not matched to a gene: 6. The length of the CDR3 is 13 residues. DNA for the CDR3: TGCAGTGCTACAGACAGGGCCAGTGAAAAACTGTTTTTT. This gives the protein CSATDRASEKLFF.

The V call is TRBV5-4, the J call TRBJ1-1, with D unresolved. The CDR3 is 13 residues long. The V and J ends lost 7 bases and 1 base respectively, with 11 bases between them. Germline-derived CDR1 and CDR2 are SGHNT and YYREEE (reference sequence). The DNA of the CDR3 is TGTGCCAGCGGTCCAGAGCCGAACACTGAAGCTTTCTTT. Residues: CASGPEPNTEAFF.

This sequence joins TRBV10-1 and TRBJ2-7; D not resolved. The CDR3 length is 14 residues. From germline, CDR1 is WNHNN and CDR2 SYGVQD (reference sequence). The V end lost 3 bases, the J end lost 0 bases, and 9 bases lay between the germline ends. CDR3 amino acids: CASSEGEGSYEQYF. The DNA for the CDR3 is TGCGCCAGCAGTGAAGGTGAAGGCTCCTACGAGCAGTACTTC.

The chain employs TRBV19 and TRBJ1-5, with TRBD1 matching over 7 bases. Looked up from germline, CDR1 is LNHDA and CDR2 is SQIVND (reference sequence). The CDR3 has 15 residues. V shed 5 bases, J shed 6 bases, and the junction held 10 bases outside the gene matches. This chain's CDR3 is CASSSTGWGGQPQHF. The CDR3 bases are TGTGCCAGTAGTTCGACAGGGTGGGGGGGTCAGCCCCAGCATTTT. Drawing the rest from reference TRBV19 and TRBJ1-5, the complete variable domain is DGGITQSPKYLFRKEGQNVTLSCEQNLNHDAMYWYRQDPGQGLRLIYYSQIVNDFQKGDIAEGYSVSREKKESFPLTVTSAQKNPTAFYLCASSSTGWGGQPQHFGDGTRLSIL.

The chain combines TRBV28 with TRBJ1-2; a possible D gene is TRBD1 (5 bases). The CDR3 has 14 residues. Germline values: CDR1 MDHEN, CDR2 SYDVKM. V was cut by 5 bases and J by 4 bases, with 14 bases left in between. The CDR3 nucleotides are TGTGCCAGCAGTCATCATCTGCAGGGCTATGGCTACACCTTC. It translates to CASSHHLQGYGYTF.

The CDR3 spells CASSKGATEAFF. Written as DNA, the CDR3 is TGTGCCAGCAGTAAGGGGGCCACTGAAGCTTTCTTT. J is TRBJ1-1 and V is TRBV7-9; 7 nucleotides align to TRBD1. This CDR3 has 12 amino acids. Germline V gene sequence: CDR1 SEHNR, CDR2 FQNEAQ (reference sequence). Trimming removed 6 bases from V and 4 bases from J; junction bases left unmatched: 2.

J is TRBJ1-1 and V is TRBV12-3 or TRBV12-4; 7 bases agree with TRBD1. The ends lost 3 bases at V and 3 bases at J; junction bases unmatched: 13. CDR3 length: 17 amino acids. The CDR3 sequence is CASSFETGMRVDTEAFF. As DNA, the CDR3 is TGTGCCAGCAGTTTTGAGACAGGGATGAGAGTGGACACTGAAGCTTTCTTT.

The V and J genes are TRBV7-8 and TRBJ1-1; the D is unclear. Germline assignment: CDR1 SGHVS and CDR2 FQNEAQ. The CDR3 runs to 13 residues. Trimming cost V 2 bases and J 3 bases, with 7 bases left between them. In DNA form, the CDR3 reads TGTGCCAGCAGCTTATTCGGGGACACTGAAGCTTTCTTT. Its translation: CASSLFGDTEAFF.

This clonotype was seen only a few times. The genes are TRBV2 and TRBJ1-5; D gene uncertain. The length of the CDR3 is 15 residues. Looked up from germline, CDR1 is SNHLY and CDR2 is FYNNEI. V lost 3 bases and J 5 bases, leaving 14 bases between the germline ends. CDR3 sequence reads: CASSDRTGRDQPQHF. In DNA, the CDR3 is TGTGCCAGCAGTGACCGCACGGGAAGAGATCAGCCCCAGCATTTT.

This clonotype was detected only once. CDR3 residues: CSARRQGQTQYF. DNA for the CDR3: TGCAGTGCTAGAAGACAGGGGCAGACCCAGTACTTC. This chain links TRBV20-1 with TRBJ2-5; TRBD1 matches at 8 bases. V lost 2 bases, J lost 6 bases, and 2 bases stayed unmatched. The germline V gene encodes CDR1 DFQATT and CDR2 SNEGSKA (reference sequence). The CDR3 extends over 12 amino acids.

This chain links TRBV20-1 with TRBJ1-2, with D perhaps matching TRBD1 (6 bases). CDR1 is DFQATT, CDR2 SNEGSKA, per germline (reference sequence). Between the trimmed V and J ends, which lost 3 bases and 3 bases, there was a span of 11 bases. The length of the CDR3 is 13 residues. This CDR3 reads CSASPGVYYGYTF. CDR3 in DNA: TGCAGTGCTAGTCCAGGGGTTTACTATGGCTACACCTTC.

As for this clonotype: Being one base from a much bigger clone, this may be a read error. Written as DNA, the CDR3 is TGTGCTAGTTGTTTGGGTCAGTTGAACACTGAAGCTTTCTTT. Its translation is CASCLGQLNTEAFF. The J gene is TRBJ1-1, the V gene TRBV12-5, with D uncertain. The length of the CDR3 is 14 residues. Germline V gene lookup returns CDR1 LGHNT and CDR2 FRNRAP.

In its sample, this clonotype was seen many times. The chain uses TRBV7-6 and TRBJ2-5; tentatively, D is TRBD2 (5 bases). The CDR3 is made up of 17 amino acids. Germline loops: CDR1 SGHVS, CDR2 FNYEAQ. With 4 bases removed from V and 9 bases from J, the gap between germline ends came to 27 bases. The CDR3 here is CASSSITRAQTLRPQYF. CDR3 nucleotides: TGTGCCAGCAGCTCTATTACGAGGGCGCAAACCCTTCGGCCCCAGTACTTC.

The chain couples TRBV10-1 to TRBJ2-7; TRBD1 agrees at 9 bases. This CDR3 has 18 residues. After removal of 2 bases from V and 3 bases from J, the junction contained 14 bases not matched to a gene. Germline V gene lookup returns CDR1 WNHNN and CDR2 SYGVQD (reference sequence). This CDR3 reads CASSEKGKGTGSFYEQYF. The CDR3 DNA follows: TGCGCCAGCAGTGAGAAGGGTAAAGGGACAGGGTCTTTCTACGAGCAGTACTTC.

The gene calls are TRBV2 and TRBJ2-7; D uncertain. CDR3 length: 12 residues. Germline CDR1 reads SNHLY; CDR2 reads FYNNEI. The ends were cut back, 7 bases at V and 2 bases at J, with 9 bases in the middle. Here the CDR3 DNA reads TGTGCCAGCATAAACACAGCCTACGAGCAGTACTTC. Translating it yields CASINTAYEQYF.

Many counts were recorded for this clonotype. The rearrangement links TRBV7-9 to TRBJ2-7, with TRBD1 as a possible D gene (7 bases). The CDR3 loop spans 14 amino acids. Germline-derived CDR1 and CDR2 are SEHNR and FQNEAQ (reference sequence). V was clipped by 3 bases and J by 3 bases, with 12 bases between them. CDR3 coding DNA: TGTGCCAGCAGCTTTCGACAGGGAGGCTACGAGCAGTACTTC. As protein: CASSFRQGGYEQYF. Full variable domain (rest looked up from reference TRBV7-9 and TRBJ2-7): DTGVSQNPRHKITKRGQNVTFRCDPISEHNRLYWYRQTLGQGPEFLTYFQNEAQLEKSRLLSDRFSAERPKGSFSTLEIQRTEQGDSAMYLCASSFRQGGYEQYFGPGTRLTVT.

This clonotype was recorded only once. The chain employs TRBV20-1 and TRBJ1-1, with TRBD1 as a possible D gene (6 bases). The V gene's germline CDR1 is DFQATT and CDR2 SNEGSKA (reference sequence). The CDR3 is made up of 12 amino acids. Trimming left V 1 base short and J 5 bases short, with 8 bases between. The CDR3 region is CSARAGETEAFF. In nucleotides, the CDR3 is TGCAGTGCTAGAGCAGGGGAAACTGAAGCTTTCTTT.

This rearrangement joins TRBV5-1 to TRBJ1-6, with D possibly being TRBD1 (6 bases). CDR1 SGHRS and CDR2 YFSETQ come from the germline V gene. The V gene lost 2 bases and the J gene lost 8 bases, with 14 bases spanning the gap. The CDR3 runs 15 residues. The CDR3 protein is CASSLTAGADSPLHF. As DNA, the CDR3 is TGCGCCAGCAGCTTAACGGCAGGGGCGGATTCACCCCTCCACTTT.